This record looks at one TCR beta chain sequence and its context. The data were taken from a study of blood T cell repertoires in COVID-19. As for the study in general: From T cells, B-cell-depleted T cells, or PBMCs came the material, which was cDNA or gDNA.

The CDR3 runs 15 residues. Trimming left V 5 bases short and J 0 bases short, with 10 bases between. The germline CDR1 and CDR2 sequences are LNHDA and SQIVND (reference sequence). Method: immunoSEQ multiplex PCR; TCRdb's copy keeps in-frame clones and lacks some. The table shows 310,000 or so clones, with 87% occurring only once. Sequenced material: peripheral blood. This TCR came from a man over 45 with active or convalescent COVID-19. The rearrangement joins TRBV19 to TRBJ1-4; D gene ambiguous. The CDR3 region is CASSPLASTNEKLFF. For the CDR3, the DNA is TGTGCCAGTAGTCCCTTAGCTTCAACTAATGAAAAACTGTTTTTT.